Shown below are 26 T cell receptor beta chains from a single sample sequenced in a study of radiotherapy plus CTLA-4 blockade in lung cancer. TCRdb's copy holds only in-frame clones and misses some; the assay was immunoSEQ multiplex PCR. There are tens of thousands of clones in the sample; more than 70% occur only once, and 5.8% lies in the top ten. The sequencing used peripheral blood, collected from a patient treated with radiotherapy plus ipilimumab. Receptors were obtained from a human donor with non-small cell lung cancer who had stable disease on radiotherapy plus ipilimumab.

This rearrangement joins TRBV5-6 to TRBJ2-7; the match to TRBD1 covers 8 bases. The V segment lost 3 bases and the J segment 3 bases; nucleotides outside the gene matches: 5. The V gene's germline CDR1 is SGHDT and CDR2 YYEEEE. The length of the CDR3 is 14 residues. CDR3 DNA sequence: TGTGCCAGCAGCTCGGACAGGGTGGACTACGAGCAGTACTTC. It translates to CASSSDRVDYEQYF.

The CDR3, as DNA: TGTGCCAGCAGTTACGACAGGGGCCATGAGCAGTTCTTC. Residues: CASSYDRGHEQFF. The chain combines TRBV6-5 with TRBJ2-1; 8 bases are shared with TRBD1. J gave up 8 bases and V 2 bases, and 2 bases lay outside the gene matches. This CDR3 contains 13 residues. Germline loops: CDR1 MNHEY, CDR2 SVGAGI.

The genes are TRBV13 and TRBJ1-1; TRBD1 is a possible D gene (6 bases). CDR1 is PRHDT and CDR2 is FYEKMQ in the germline V gene (reference sequence). This CDR3 has 15 amino acids. V lost 5 bases to trimming and J lost 1 base, with 14 bases between them. DNA of the CDR3: TGTGCCAGCAGCGTTAGGGGGGGACGGAACACTGAAGCTTTCTTT. Its protein is CASSVRGGRNTEAFF.

The rearrangement joins TRBV9 to TRBJ1-2, with 10 bases identical to TRBD1. CDR3 length: 18 residues. Trimming at V came to 1 base and at J to 5 bases, leaving 14 bases not matched to a gene. The germline CDR1 and CDR2 sequences are SGDLS and YYNGEE. This CDR3 reads CASSVNRDRGPYGYGYTF. CDR3 DNA: TGTGCCAGCAGCGTAAACCGGGACAGGGGCCCCTACGGGTATGGCTACACCTTC.

The V call is TRBV11-3, the J call TRBJ2-1, with 7 bases fitting TRBD2. The CDR3 runs to 14 residues. The V segment lost 5 bases and the J segment 1 base; nucleotides outside the gene matches: 2. From germline, CDR1 is SGHNT and CDR2 YENEEA. The CDR3 nucleotides are TGTGCCAGCAGCGCGGGAGAATCCTACAATGAGCAGTTCTTC. Its translation is CASSAGESYNEQFF.

V gene TRBV5-1 combines with J gene TRBJ2-1, with 9 bases matching TRBD2. The CDR3 covers 17 residues. Trimming took 0 bases from V and 5 from J; bases not matched to a gene: 9. Germline V CDR1 and CDR2: SGHRS, YFSETQ. The CDR3 region has the DNA TGCGCCAGCAGCTTGGGACCCCCTAGCGGGAATAACAATGAGCAGTTCTTC. Translation: CASSLGPPSGNNNEQFF.

The rearrangement joins TRBV2 to TRBJ2-3; tentative D call: TRBD2 (6 bases). CDR3 size: 17 residues. Looked up from germline, CDR1 is SNHLY and CDR2 is FYNNEI. V was clipped by 1 base and J by 2 bases, with 16 bases between them. CDR3 protein: CASSEVASAIPTDTQYF. CDR3 coding DNA: TGTGCCAGCAGTGAAGTGGCTAGCGCGATACCCACAGATACGCAGTATTTT.

This CDR3 reads CASSLGGGNYEQYF. For the CDR3, the DNA is TGTGCCAGCAGCTTAGGGGGGGGAAACTACGAGCAGTACTTC. The chain carries TRBV7-3 and TRBJ2-7; 7 bases match TRBD2. The trim removed 2 bases at V and 3 bases at J, leaving 4 bases unmatched. Germline V CDR1 and CDR2: SGHTA, FQGTGA. This CDR3 is built from 14 residues.

V gene TRBV29-1 combines with J gene TRBJ1-1, with a tentative D call TRBD1 (5 bases). V was pared by 4 bases and J by 5 bases, with 26 bases between. Germline V gene lookup returns CDR1 SQVTM and CDR2 ANQGSEA. The CDR3 has 17 amino acids. CDR3 sequence reads: CSVANTFGGGAETEAFF. CDR3 in DNA: TGCAGCGTTGCAAACACCTTCGGGGGAGGCGCGGAGACTGAAGCTTTCTTT.

The chain employs TRBV30 and TRBJ2-2; 12 bases fit TRBD2. V was pared by 5 bases and J by 5 bases, with 9 bases of the junction left unmatched. The CDR3 runs 16 residues. Per germline, CDR1 GTSNPN and CDR2 SVGIG (reference sequence). The CDR3 loop reads CAWGGRLAGDTGELFF. CDR3 bases: TGTGCCTGGGGGGGTCGACTAGCGGGAGATACCGGGGAGCTGTTTTTT.

The V call is TRBV6-5, the J call TRBJ1-5; 7 bases agree with TRBD1. V dropped 6 bases and J dropped 6; count of bases not matched to a gene: 5. The CDR3 is made up of 13 amino acids. Germline CDR1 MNHEY, CDR2 SVGAGI. Here the CDR3 DNA reads TGTGCCAGCAGCGAGACAGGGTCTCAGCCCCAGCATTTT. Its translation: CASSETGSQPQHF.

The rearrangement joins TRBV6-1 to TRBJ1-1; D is unresolved. The germline V gene encodes CDR1 MNHNS and CDR2 SASEGT. CDR3 length: 13 amino acids. V lost 2 bases, J lost 4 bases, and 8 bases lay in between. In DNA, the CDR3 is TGTGCCAGCAGTGAATCTCGCAGCACTGAAGCTTTCTTT. It yields the protein CASSESRSTEAFF.

The genes are TRBV19 and TRBJ2-7; maybe TRBD1 (6 bases). V was trimmed by 5 bases and J by 0 bases, leaving 11 bases between them. The CDR3 spans 14 residues. CDR1 is LNHDA, CDR2 SQIVND, per germline (reference sequence). CDR3 sequence: CASSPGTFSYEQYF. The CDR3 DNA reads as TGTGCCAGTAGTCCCGGGACATTCTCCTACGAGCAGTACTTC.

CDR3 sequence reads: CASSPTSGGYNEQFF. In DNA, the CDR3 is TGTGCCAGCAGCCCGACTAGCGGGGGCTACAATGAGCAGTTCTTC. The genes are TRBV11-1 and TRBJ2-1, with 12 bases identical to TRBD2. The germline gives CDR1 SGHAT, CDR2 FQDESV (reference sequence). J was trimmed by 3 bases and V by 5 bases; bases with no gene match: 2. The CDR3 length is 15 residues. Together with reference TRBV11-1 and TRBJ2-1, the CDR3 gives the full variable domain: EAEVAQSPRYKITEKSQAVAFWCDPISGHATLYWYRQILGQGPELLVQFQDESVVDDSQLPKDRFSAERLKGVDSTLKIQPAELGDSAMYLCASSPTSGGYNEQFFGPGTRLTVL.

As to this clone: Other DNA sequences from this sample encode an identical CDR3 as well. The chain links TRBV5-1 to TRBJ2-5; TRBD2 matches at 8 bases. Germline lookup yields CDR1 SGHRS and CDR2 YFSETQ. The CDR3 has 15 amino acids. The CDR3 loop reads CASSFNGLAGETQYF. CDR3 DNA sequence: TGCGCTAGTTCGTTTAACGGGCTAGCGGGAGAGACCCAGTACTTC. Supplemented by reference TRBV5-1 and TRBJ2-5, the full variable domain reads KAGVTQTPRYLIKTRGQQVTLSCSPISGHRSVSWYQQTPGQGLQFLFEYFSETQRNKGNFPGRFSGRQFSNSRSEMNVSTLELGDSALYLCASSFNGLAGETQYFGPGTRLLVL.

The genes are TRBV10-1 and TRBJ2-7; a possible D gene is TRBD2 (5 bases). This CDR3 comprises 14 residues. Trimming took 4 bases from V and 9 from J, leaving 19 bases between them. Per germline, CDR1 WNHNN and CDR2 SYGVQD (reference sequence). The CDR3 bases are TGCGCCAGCAGTGTGGAACCTCTAGGTCGGGGGCAGTACTTC. Amino acids: CASSVEPLGRGQYF.

V gene TRBV28 combines with J gene TRBJ1-3; 7 bases agree with TRBD1. The CDR3 has 17 amino acids. Looked up from germline, CDR1 is MDHEN and CDR2 is SYDVKM. Trimming took 5 bases from V and 3 from J; bases not matched to a gene: 13. CDR3 loop: CASSHIRGGTVGNTIYF. CDR3 nucleotide sequence: TGTGCCAGCAGTCACATTCGGGGGGGGACAGTTGGAAACACCATATATTTT.

This clone was observed a handful of times. This chain joins TRBV6-5 and TRBJ2-7, with 8 bases matching TRBD2. The V gene's germline CDR1 is MNHEY and CDR2 SVGAGI. The CDR3 sequence is 15 residues long. The J segment lost 0 bases and the V segment lost 6 bases, leaving 7 bases of the junction unmatched. The CDR3 sequence: CASSPSGGSSYEQYF. CDR3 in DNA: TGTGCCAGCAGCCCCAGCGGGGGAAGCTCCTACGAGCAGTACTTC.

The chain recombines TRBV15 with TRBJ2-7; 7 nucleotides align to TRBD2. From germline, CDR1 is LNHNV and CDR2 YYDKDF (reference sequence). The CDR3 has 14 residues. V shed 1 base, J shed 0 bases, and the junction held 0 bases outside the gene matches. CDR3 sequence reads: CATSRGGSSYEQYF. CDR3 DNA sequence: TGTGCCACCAGCAGAGGCGGGAGCTCCTACGAGCAGTACTTC.

In this sample, this clone turned up a few times. The chain joins TRBV6-5 to TRBJ2-7; 8 bases are a match to TRBD2. The CDR3 is 13 amino acids. Germline CDR1 is MNHEY and CDR2 is SVGAGI. V gave up 4 bases and J gave up 2 bases; unmatched junction bases: 1. The CDR3 region is CASSFSGAYEQYF. In nucleotides, the CDR3 is TGTGCCAGCAGTTTTAGCGGGGCCTACGAGCAGTACTTC.

The chain employs TRBV7-8 and TRBJ1-5; 8 bases agree with TRBD1. Germline CDR1 reads SGHVS; CDR2 reads FQNEAQ. Trimming cost V 1 base and J 7 bases; bases outside gene matches: 9. This CDR3 region has 16 residues. DNA for the CDR3: TGTGCCAGCAGCTTAGGCCCTCAGGGGGCTGGGCAGCCCCAGCATTTT. Translated: CASSLGPQGAGQPQHF.

The rearrangement uses TRBV28 and TRBJ2-1; D possibly corresponds to TRBD2 (6 bases). CDR1 MDHEN and CDR2 SYDVKM come from the germline V gene. This CDR3 is 13 amino acids long. Trimming shortened V by 4 bases and J by 7 bases, and 11 bases separated the two germline ends. Written as DNA, the CDR3 is TGTGCCAGCAGTTCCAACGGGGGAAATGAGCAGTTCTTC. This codes for CASSSNGGNEQFF.

The rearrangement joins TRBV19 to TRBJ1-5; 9 bases align to TRBD1. Per germline, CDR1 LNHDA and CDR2 SQIVND (reference sequence). Germline trimming cut 10 bases from V and 0 bases from J; bases unmatched to any gene: 7. CDR3 size: 15 residues. The DNA for the CDR3 is TGTGCCACAACGGACAGGGGAAATAGCAATCAGCCCCAGCATTTT. It translates to CATTDRGNSNQPQHF.

This clone was picked up one time. The chain is built from TRBV5-4 and TRBJ1-1; D gene uncertain. The CDR3 runs to 15 residues. Germline lookup yields CDR1 SGHNT and CDR2 YYREEE (reference sequence). The ends were cut back, 3 bases at V and 4 bases at J, with 16 bases in the middle. For the CDR3, the DNA is TGTGCCAGCAGCTCCCCTTCGGAACCGGGCACTGAAGCTTTCTTT. It codes for CASSSPSEPGTEAFF.

V and J are TRBV7-3 and TRBJ2-3, with a tentative D call TRBD2 (6 bases). CDR1 and CDR2 (germline): SGHTA, FQGTGA. CDR3 length: 14 amino acids. Trimming cost V 3 bases and J 3 bases, with 10 bases left between them. Here the CDR3 reads CASSFDRETDTQYF. CDR3 bases: TGTGCCAGCAGCTTCGATCGGGAGACAGATACGCAGTATTTT.

The V and J genes are TRBV19 and TRBJ2-7; 7 bases agree with TRBD1. The germline V gene encodes CDR1 LNHDA and CDR2 SQIVND (reference sequence). V lost 7 bases, J lost 0 bases, and 9 bases stayed unmatched. This CDR3 comprises 15 residues. CDR3 nucleotide sequence: TGTGCCAGTACCAAAGTCGGGACAGCCTCCTACGAGCAGTACTTC. It is translated as CASTKVGTASYEQYF. Using reference TRBV19 and TRBJ2-7 for the parts outside the CDR3, the full variable domain is DGGITQSPKYLFRKEGQNVTLSCEQNLNHDAMYWYRQDPGQGLRLIYYSQIVNDFQKGDIAEGYSVSREKKESFPLTVTSAQKNPTAFYLCASTKVGTASYEQYFGPGTRLTVT.